This T cell receptor beta chain was profiled in a study of blood T cells in healthy people across ages. Isolation per sample recovered at least 6 million PBMCs. This clonotype was seen more than once but under ten times. Primers used in a second PCR of about 6 to 11 cycles were a sample-barcoded 5' primer and a J-beta primer mix. Each cDNA molecule, via a template-switch adaptor with 12 random nucleotides, was tagged. Each CDR3 protein is one row after TCRdb ran MiXCR on the 5' RACE reads. The table has over 950,000 distinct CDR3 sequences, around two fifths seen once. V lost 5 bases and J 0 bases, leaving 15 bases between the germline ends. The CDR3 runs 16 residues. Looked up from germline, CDR1 is SGHTA and CDR2 is FQGTGA.

The genes are TRBV7-3 and TRBJ2-3, with a possible D match to TRBD2 (5 bases). The origin of this receptor is a young man in good health. Material: blood. CDR3 in DNA: TGTGCCAGCAGCAGAGACTACGGCACAAGCACAGATACGCAGTATTTT. It specifies CASSRDYGTSTDTQYF.